This record concerns one T cell receptor beta chain sequence. Its target is not known. The sample originates from a study of shared clonotypes between healthy human individuals. Deep was the level used in running the assay. The data were produced by immunoSEQ multiplex PCR, yet TCRdb's version contains in-frame clones alone and is incomplete. The table has 730,000 or so clones, roughly 70% seen once; the top ten hold approximately 1.8%. Trimming removed 2 bases at V and 3 bases at J, with 8 bases between. The CDR3 extends over 14 amino acids. CDR1 and CDR2 (germline): SGHRS, YFSETQ. Each of the donors was a healthy adult who was HIV-negative and had not had a recent acute infection or vaccination. The study separated CD4+ cells into CD45RA+ naive and CD45RA-negative memory subsets. General study points: Across subsets, estimated richness was generally greater for naive than for memory populations.

The chain couples TRBV5-1 to TRBJ2-2, with D perhaps given as TRBD1 or TRBD2 (5 bases each). The sequence came from a woman younger than 45 in good health. Material: memory CD4+ T cells sorted from blood. Subset described: CD45RA-negative fraction. CDR3 in DNA: TGCGCCAGCAGCTTCGGGACCTACACCGGGGAGCTGTTTTTT. It translates to CASSFGTYTGELFF.